The 18 T cell receptor beta chains listed next were all sequenced from one sample in a study of CD8+CD57+ T cells in acquired aplastic anemia. CDR3 and TCR beta VDJ profiling relied on genomic DNA as the template. In TCRdb, the reads were re-called with MiXCR into one record per CDR3 protein. Of 150,000 to 200,000 distinct CDR3 sequences in the sample, roughly 45% were seen once. Before being chosen for sequencing, patients had shown CD8+CD57+ cell expansion by flow cytometry. Sequenced input: sorted CD4+, CD8+, or CD8+CD57+ T cells (not recorded which) from PBMCs. Receptors originate from a human donor with aplastic anemia.

This clonotype was recorded many times. V is TRBV24-1 and J is TRBJ1-2; D gene ambiguous. This CDR3 is built from 13 residues. Looked up from germline, CDR1 is KGHDR and CDR2 is SFDVKD. The V end lost 2 bases, the J end lost 6 bases, and 9 bases lay between the germline ends. This CDR3 reads CATSDSDLDGYTF. The DNA of the CDR3 is TGTGCCACCAGTGATTCGGACCTGGATGGCTACACCTTC.

To note about this clonotype: The junction does not match germline at one end; this may be a read error. The CDR3 bases are TGCGCCAGCAGCTTGGGACAGGGAAGCACTGATACGCAGTATTTT. Protein sequence: CASSLGQGSTDTQYF. The J gene is TRBJ2-3, the V gene TRBV5-1; 7 bases are shared with TRBD1. Germline loops: CDR1 SGHRS, CDR2 YFSETQ. CDR3 size: 15 residues.

This clonotype appeared a few times. The chain links TRBV24-1 to TRBJ2-2; 8 bases map to TRBD1. V was pared by 2 bases and J by 3 bases, with 1 base of the junction left unmatched. This CDR3 contains 15 residues. Germline-derived CDR1 and CDR2 are KGHDR and SFDVKD. CDR3 bases: TGTGCCACCAGTGATTCGGGACAGGACACCGGGGAGCTGTTTTTT. Its protein product is CATSDSGQDTGELFF.

The V and J genes are TRBV5-6 and TRBJ1-1, with 7 bases identical to TRBD1. The junction had 8 bases not matched to a gene; V was cut back by 1 base and J by 5 bases. CDR1 and CDR2 from the germline V gene are SGHDT and YYEEEE. The CDR3 runs 15 residues. CDR3 region: CASSLQGVGFTEAFF. In DNA, the CDR3 is TGTGCCAGCAGCTTGCAGGGGGTGGGATTTACTGAAGCTTTCTTT.

Ten or more counts support this clonotype. DNA for the CDR3: TGTGCCAGCAGCCAAATAGATGAAAAACTGTTTTTT. Amino acids: CASSQIDEKLFF. The chain links TRBV3-1 to TRBJ1-4; D is undetermined. Germline V lookup: CDR1 LGHDT, CDR2 YNNKEL (reference sequence). V lost 2 bases and J lost 6, with 4 bases in between. The CDR3 has 12 residues. Together with reference TRBV3-1 and TRBJ1-4, the CDR3 gives the full variable domain: DTAVSQTPKYLVTQMGNDKSIKCEQNLGHDTMYWYKQDSKKFLKIMFSYNNKELIINETVPNRFSPKSPDKAHLNLHINSLELGDSAVYFCASSQIDEKLFFGSGTQLSVL.

This clonotype appeared many times. The chain employs TRBV7-2 and TRBJ1-3; 9 bases line up with TRBD1. Germline trimming cut 8 bases from V and 4 bases from J; bases unmatched to any gene: 6. CDR1 and CDR2 from the germline V gene are SGHTA and FQGNSA. CDR3 length: 14 residues. In DNA, the CDR3 is TGTGCCAGCGGCTACAGGGGGCTCGGAAACACCATATATTTT. It codes for CASGYRGLGNTIYF.

This clonotype has ten or more counts. The chain has TRBV20-1 and TRBJ1-6; possible D gene TRBD1, 6 bases. The germline V and J ends were trimmed by 0 bases and 7 bases, with 13 bases remaining between them. This CDR3 contains 15 residues. Germline V lookup: CDR1 DFQATT, CDR2 SNEGSKA (reference sequence). The CDR3 nucleotides read TGCAGTGCTAGAGATAGGCAGGGACAAAATTCACCCCTCCACTTT. Its protein is CSARDRQGQNSPLHF.

The chain links TRBV7-9 to TRBJ1-5; D unclear. Per the germline V gene, CDR1 is SEHNR and CDR2 is FQNEAQ (reference sequence). The CDR3 totals 15 residues. Trimming left V 1 base short and J 5 bases short, with 12 bases between. The DNA of the CDR3 is TGTGCCAGCAGCTTAGGACGGCAGGTGGATCAGCCCCAGCATTTT. Protein product: CASSLGRQVDQPQHF. Supplemented by reference TRBV7-9 and TRBJ1-5, the full variable domain reads DTGVSQNPRHKITKRGQNVTFRCDPISEHNRLYWYRQTLGQGPEFLTYFQNEAQLEKSRLLSDRFSAERPKGSFSTLEIQRTEQGDSAMYLCASSLGRQVDQPQHFGDGTRLSIL.

This clonotype was seen many times. This sequence joins TRBV12-3 or TRBV12-4 and TRBJ2-3, with TRBD2 identical over 12 bases. Losses at the gene ends were 3 bases for V and 2 bases for J; bases not matched to a gene: 6. The CDR3 length is 17 residues. The DNA of the CDR3 is TGTGCCAGCAGTTTTTGGACTAGCGGGGATCCCACAGATACGCAGTATTTT. This gives the protein CASSFWTSGDPTDTQYF.

The chain joins TRBV25-1 to TRBJ1-4; perhaps TRBD1 as D (5 bases). CDR1 is MGHDK and CDR2 is SYGVNS in the germline V gene. Trimming cost V 7 bases and J 7 bases, with 19 bases left between them. The CDR3 runs 15 residues. The CDR3 sequence: CASTDLGPGGEKLFF. DNA for the CDR3: TGTGCCAGCACCGACCTAGGGCCTGGGGGTGAAAAACTGTTTTTT.

The chain recombines TRBV20-1 with TRBJ1-6, with 8 bases that match TRBD1. With 3 bases clipped from V and 10 bases from J, the junction kept 8 bases outside the gene matches. Germline V CDR1 and CDR2: DFQATT, SNEGSKA (reference sequence). The CDR3 is made up of 14 amino acids. CDR3 loop: CSASRGQGGSPLHF. The CDR3 DNA reads as TGCAGTGCTAGCCGAGGACAGGGTGGATCACCCCTCCACTTT.

The chain combines TRBV7-2 with TRBJ2-7, with D uncertain. CDR1 SGHTA and CDR2 FQGNSA come from the germline V gene. This CDR3 is built from 13 residues. V was shortened by 5 bases and J by 4 bases, with 12 bases between the two germline ends. The CDR3 protein is CASSPASGYEQYF. In DNA, the CDR3 is TGTGCCAGCAGCCCCGCATCTGGGTACGAGCAGTACTTC.

In the case of this clonotype: The junction departs from the called germline gene at one end, perhaps through a read error. This sequence joins TRBV24-1 and TRBJ1-5; no clear D gene. The CDR3 runs 15 residues. Germline lookup yields CDR1 KGHDR and CDR2 SFDVKD. CDR3 protein: CATSGSRSSNQPQHF. The DNA of the CDR3 is TGTGCCACCAGTGGTAGCAGATCTAGCAACCAGCCCCAGCATTTT.

This clonotype was counted at least ten times. The chain combines TRBV7-9 with TRBJ2-1; D ambiguous. This CDR3 has 11 amino acids. CDR1 is SEHNR, CDR2 FQNEAQ, per germline (reference sequence). With 5 bases removed from V and 7 bases from J, the gap between germline ends came to 6 bases. The CDR3 sequence: CASSPQNEQFF. The DNA of the CDR3 is TGTGCCAGCAGCCCGCAAAATGAGCAGTTCTTC.

The V and J genes are TRBV19 and TRBJ1-1, with D possibly matching TRBD1 (5 bases). The CDR3 contains 14 residues. The germline V gene has CDR1 LNHDA and CDR2 SQIVND (reference sequence). V was pared by 4 bases and J by 3 bases, with 12 bases between. CDR3 in DNA: TGTGCCAGTAGTACGCAGGGTCCCTACACTGAAGCTTTCTTT. It translates to CASSTQGPYTEAFF.

At least ten counts were recorded for this clonotype. The chain employs TRBV7-2 and TRBJ2-3; D gene uncertain. Trimming took off 5 bases at V and 7 bases at J, with 10 bases between the two ends. The CDR3 loop spans 12 amino acids. The germline CDR1 and CDR2 sequences are SGHTA and FQGNSA. CDR3 residues: CASSRTQYTQYF. As DNA, the CDR3 is TGTGCCAGCAGCCGAACGCAATATACGCAGTATTTT.

Concerning this clonotype itself: Because the CDR3 is missing its conserved closing phenylalanine or tryptophan, this is likely a read error. This chain connects TRBV5-6 to TRBJ2-2; no firm D call. Trimming left V 1 base short and J 6 bases short, with 13 bases between. Per the germline V gene, CDR1 is SGHDT and CDR2 is YYEEEE. CDR3 size: 15 residues. CDR3 sequence reads: CASSLFDGTAGELFL. The CDR3 DNA is TGTGCCAGCAGCTTGTTCGATGGAACCGCCGGGGAGCTGTTTCTT.

The J gene is TRBJ1-2, the V gene TRBV12-3 or TRBV12-4, with D unclear. V lost 0 bases and J lost 8, with 13 bases in between. The CDR3 contains 14 residues. The CDR3 DNA reads TGTGCCAGCAGTTTAGCGTTGCAGGATTTAGGCTACACCTTC. Amino acid sequence: CASSLALQDLGYTF.